This TCR beta chain is from a study of human T cells and chemical hapten exposure. General study results and limits: Sensitizing to DPC left TCRs with a frequency above 1 in 1000 unaltered.

V was trimmed by 1 base and J by 0 bases, leaving 9 bases between them. This CDR3 is 15 amino acids long. This clonotype was counted between two and nine times. The antigen remains undetermined. Indicated time point: patch test 2, 6 weeks after DPC sensitization. Treatment: therapeutic diphenylcyclopropenone sensitization with weekly scalp DPC. MiXCR was run by TCRdb on the RACE reads, yielding one entry per CDR3 protein. The profile shows 85,000 to 100,000 distinct CDR3 sequences, 9.5% to 11% of them singletons. This TCR derives from a man aged 35-49 years with alopecia areata. Some clones in this sample may be carry-over from other donors' samples. The sample was whole blood, taken in connection with sensitization to the hapten diphenylcyclopropenone (DPC). The chain carries TRBV12-3 or TRBV12-4 and TRBJ2-5; D is possibly TRBD2 (5 bases). The CDR3 reads CASSLGWEYQETQYF. Here the CDR3 DNA reads TGTGCCAGCAGTTTAGGGTGGGAGTACCAAGAGACCCAGTACTTC.